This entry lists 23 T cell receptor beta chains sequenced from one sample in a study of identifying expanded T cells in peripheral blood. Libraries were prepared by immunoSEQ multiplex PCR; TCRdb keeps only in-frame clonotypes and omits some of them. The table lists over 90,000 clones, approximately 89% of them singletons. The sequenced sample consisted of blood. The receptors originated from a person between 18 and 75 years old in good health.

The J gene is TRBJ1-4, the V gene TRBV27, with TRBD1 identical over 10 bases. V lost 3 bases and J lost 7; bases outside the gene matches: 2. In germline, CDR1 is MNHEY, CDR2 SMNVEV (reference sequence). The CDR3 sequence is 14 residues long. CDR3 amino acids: CASSLTGGGEKLFF. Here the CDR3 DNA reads TGTGCCAGCAGTTTGACAGGGGGCGGTGAAAAACTGTTTTTT.

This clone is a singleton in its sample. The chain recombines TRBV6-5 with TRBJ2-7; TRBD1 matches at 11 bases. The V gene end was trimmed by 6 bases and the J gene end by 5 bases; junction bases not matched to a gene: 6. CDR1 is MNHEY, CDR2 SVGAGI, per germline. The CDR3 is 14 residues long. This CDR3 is CASRTRTGGDEQYF. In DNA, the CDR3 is TGTGCCAGCAGAACACGGACAGGGGGCGACGAGCAGTACTTC.

The CDR3: CASSRGTGDEKLFF. CDR3 bases: TGCGCCAGCAGCCGAGGGACAGGGGACGAAAAACTGTTTTTT. This chain connects TRBV4-1 to TRBJ1-4, with TRBD1 matching over 10 bases. This CDR3 spans 14 amino acids. Looked up from germline, CDR1 is MGHRA and CDR2 is YSYEKL. With 4 bases clipped from V and 8 bases from J, the junction kept 4 bases outside the gene matches.

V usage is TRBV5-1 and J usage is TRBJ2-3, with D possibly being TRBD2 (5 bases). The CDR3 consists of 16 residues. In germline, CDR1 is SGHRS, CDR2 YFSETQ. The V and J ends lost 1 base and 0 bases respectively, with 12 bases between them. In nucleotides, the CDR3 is TGCGCCAGCAGCTTGCGAGGGCAATCTAGCACAGATACGCAGTATTTT. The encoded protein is CASSLRGQSSTDTQYF.

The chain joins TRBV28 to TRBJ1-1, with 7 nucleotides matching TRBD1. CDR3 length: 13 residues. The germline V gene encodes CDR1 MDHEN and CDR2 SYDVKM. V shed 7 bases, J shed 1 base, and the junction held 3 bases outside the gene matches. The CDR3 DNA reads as TGTGCCAGCACCTCAGGGGGGAACACTGAAGCTTTCTTT. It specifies CASTSGGNTEAFF.

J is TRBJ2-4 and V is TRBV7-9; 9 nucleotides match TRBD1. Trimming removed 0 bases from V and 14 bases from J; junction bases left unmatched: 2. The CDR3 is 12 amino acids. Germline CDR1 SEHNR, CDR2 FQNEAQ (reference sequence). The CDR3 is CASSLARDREYF. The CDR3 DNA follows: TGTGCCAGCAGCTTAGCGAGGGACAGGGAGTACTTC.

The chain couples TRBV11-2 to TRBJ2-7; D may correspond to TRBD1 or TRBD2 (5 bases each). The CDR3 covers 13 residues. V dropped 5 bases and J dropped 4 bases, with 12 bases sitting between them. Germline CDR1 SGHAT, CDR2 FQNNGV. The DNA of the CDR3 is TGTGCCAGCAGCAAGGGACGGACTTACGAGCAGTACTTC. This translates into CASSKGRTYEQYF.

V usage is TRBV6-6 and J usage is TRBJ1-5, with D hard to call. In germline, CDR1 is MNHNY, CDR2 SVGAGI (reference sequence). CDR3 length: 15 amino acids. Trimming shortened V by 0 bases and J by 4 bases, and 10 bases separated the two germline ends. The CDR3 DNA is TGTGCCAGCAGTTACTCGAATAACATAAATCAGCCCCAGCATTTT. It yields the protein CASSYSNNINQPQHF.

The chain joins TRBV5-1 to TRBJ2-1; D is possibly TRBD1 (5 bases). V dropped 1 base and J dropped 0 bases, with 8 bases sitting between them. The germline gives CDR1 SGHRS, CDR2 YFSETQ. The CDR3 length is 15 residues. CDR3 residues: CASSLQGSSYNEQFF. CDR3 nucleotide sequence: TGCGCCAGCAGCTTGCAGGGAAGCTCCTACAATGAGCAGTTCTTC. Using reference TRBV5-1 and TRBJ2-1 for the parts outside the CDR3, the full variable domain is KAGVTQTPRYLIKTRGQQVTLSCSPISGHRSVSWYQQTPGQGLQFLFEYFSETQRNKGNFPGRFSGRQFSNSRSEMNVSTLELGDSALYLCASSLQGSSYNEQFFGPGTRLTVL.

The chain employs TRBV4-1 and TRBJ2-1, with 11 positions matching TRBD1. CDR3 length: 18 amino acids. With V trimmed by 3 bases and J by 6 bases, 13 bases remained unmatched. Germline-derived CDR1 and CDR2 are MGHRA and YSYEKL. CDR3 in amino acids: CASSQGQGGPLPRNEQFF. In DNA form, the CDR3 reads TGCGCCAGCAGCCAGGGACAGGGGGGGCCCCTACCTCGCAATGAGCAGTTCTTC.

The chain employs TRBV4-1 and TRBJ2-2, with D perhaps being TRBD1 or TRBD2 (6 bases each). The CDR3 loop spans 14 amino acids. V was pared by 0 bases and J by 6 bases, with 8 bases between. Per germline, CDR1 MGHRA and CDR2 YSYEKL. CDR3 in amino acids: CASSQERGPGELFF. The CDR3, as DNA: TGCGCCAGCAGCCAAGAACGGGGGCCCGGGGAGCTGTTTTTT.

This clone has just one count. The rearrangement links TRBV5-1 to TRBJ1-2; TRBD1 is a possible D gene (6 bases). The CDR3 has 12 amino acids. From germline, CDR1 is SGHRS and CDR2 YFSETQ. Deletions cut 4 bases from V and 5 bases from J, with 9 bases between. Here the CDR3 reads CASSVDSYGYTF. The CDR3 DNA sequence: TGCGCCAGCAGCGTGGACAGTTATGGCTACACCTTC.

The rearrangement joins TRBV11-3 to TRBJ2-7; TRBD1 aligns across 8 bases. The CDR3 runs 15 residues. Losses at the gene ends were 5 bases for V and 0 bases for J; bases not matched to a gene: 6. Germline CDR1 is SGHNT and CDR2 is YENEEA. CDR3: CASSPRTGSSYEQYF. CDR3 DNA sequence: TGTGCCAGCAGCCCCCGGACAGGGAGCTCCTACGAGCAGTACTTC.

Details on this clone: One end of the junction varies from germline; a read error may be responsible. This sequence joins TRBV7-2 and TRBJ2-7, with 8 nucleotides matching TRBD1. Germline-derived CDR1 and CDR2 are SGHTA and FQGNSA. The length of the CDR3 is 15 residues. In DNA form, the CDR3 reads TGTGCCAGCAGCCTCAGACGGACAGGGCCCTACCAGCAGTACTTC. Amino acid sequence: CASSLRRTGPYQQYF.

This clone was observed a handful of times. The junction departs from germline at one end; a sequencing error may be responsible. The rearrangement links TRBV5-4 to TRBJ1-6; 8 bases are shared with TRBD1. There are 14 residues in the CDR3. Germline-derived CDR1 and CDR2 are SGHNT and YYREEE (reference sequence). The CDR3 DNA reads TGTGCCAGCAGCTGGGCCGATGACAGGGGTGGACTCCAATTT. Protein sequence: CASSWADDRGGLQF.

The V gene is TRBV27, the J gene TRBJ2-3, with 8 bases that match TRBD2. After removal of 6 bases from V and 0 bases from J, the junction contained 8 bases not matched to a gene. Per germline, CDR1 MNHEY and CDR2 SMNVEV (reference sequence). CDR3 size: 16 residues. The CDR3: CASRWNSGISTDTQYF. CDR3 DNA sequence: TGTGCCAGCAGATGGAATAGCGGGATTAGCACAGATACGCAGTATTTT.

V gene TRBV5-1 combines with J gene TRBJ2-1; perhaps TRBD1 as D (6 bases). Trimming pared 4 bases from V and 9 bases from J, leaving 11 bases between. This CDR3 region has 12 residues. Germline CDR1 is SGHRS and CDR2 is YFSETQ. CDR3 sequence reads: CASSPRGSEQFF. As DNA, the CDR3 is TGCGCCAGCAGCCCTAGGGGGAGTGAGCAGTTCTTC. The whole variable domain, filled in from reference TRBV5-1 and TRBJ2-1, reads KAGVTQTPRYLIKTRGQQVTLSCSPISGHRSVSWYQQTPGQGLQFLFEYFSETQRNKGNFPGRFSGRQFSNSRSEMNVSTLELGDSALYLCASSPRGSEQFFGPGTRLTVL.

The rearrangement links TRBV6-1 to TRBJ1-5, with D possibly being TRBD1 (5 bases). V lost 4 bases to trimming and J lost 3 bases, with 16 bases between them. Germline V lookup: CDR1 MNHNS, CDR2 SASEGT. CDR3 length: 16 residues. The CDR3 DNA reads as TGTGCCAGCAGTGGACCCGGGACGTCTCCCAATCAGCCCCAGCATTTT. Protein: CASSGPGTSPNQPQHF.

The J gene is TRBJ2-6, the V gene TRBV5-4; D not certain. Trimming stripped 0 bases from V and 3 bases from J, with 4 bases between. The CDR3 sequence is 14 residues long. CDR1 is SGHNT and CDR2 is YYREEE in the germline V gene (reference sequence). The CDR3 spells CASSLAHGANVLTF. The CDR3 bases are TGTGCCAGCAGCTTGGCCCATGGGGCCAACGTCCTGACTTTC.

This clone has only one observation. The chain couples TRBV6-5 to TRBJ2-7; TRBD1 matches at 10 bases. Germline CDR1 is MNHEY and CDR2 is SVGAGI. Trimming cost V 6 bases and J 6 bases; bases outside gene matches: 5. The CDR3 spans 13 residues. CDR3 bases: TGTGCCAGCAGCCCCGGGACAGGGGCCGAGCAGTACTTC. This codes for CASSPGTGAEQYF.

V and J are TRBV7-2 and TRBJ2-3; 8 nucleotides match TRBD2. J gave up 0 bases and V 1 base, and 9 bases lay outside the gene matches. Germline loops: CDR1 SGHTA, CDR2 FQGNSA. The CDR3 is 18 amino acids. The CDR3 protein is CASSLVGGAGVSTDTQYF. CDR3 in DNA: TGTGCCAGCAGCTTAGTAGGGGGAGCGGGAGTAAGCACAGATACGCAGTATTTT.

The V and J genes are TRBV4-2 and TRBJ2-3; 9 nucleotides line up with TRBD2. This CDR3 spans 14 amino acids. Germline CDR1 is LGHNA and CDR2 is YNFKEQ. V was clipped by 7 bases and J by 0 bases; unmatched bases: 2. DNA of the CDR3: TGTGCCAGCACTGCGGGGGGGAGCACAGATACGCAGTATTTT. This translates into CASTAGGSTDTQYF.

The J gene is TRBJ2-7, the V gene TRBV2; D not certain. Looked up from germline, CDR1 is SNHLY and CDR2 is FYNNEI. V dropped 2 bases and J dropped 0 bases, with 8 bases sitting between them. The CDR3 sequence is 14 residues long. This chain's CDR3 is CASSELRSSYEQYF. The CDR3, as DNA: TGTGCCAGCAGTGAACTGAGGAGCTCCTACGAGCAGTACTTC.